What follows are 7 T cell receptor beta chains derived from one specimen sequenced in a study of blood T cell repertoires in COVID-19. The method was immunoSEQ multiplex PCR; TCRdb's version includes in-frame clones alone and lacks a portion of them. The table includes about 100,000 clones, 91% detected once. Sequenced material: peripheral blood. Receptor source: a human donor in a cohort sampled during active COVID-19.

This clone was counted a single time. The J gene is TRBJ1-2, the V gene TRBV19; 12 nucleotides agree with TRBD1. CDR3 length equals 15 residues. Germline V lookup: CDR1 LNHDA, CDR2 SQIVND (reference sequence). V shed 9 bases, J shed 5 bases, and the junction held 10 bases outside the gene matches. This CDR3 is CASWDRGHFVYGYTF. For the CDR3, the DNA is TGTGCCAGCTGGGACAGGGGGCACTTCGTTTATGGCTACACCTTC.

V and J are TRBV28 and TRBJ1-6, with TRBD1 matching 10 bases. Germline lookup yields CDR1 MDHEN and CDR2 SYDVKM. The CDR3 is 17 amino acids. The ends lost 5 bases at V and 8 bases at J; junction bases unmatched: 12. The CDR3 spells CASSLYAGTGEYSPLHF. CDR3 coding DNA: TGTGCCAGCAGTCTCTACGCCGGGACAGGGGAGTATTCACCCCTCCACTTT.

V usage is TRBV27 and J usage is TRBJ1-6; 8 nucleotides line up with TRBD1. The CDR3 runs to 17 residues. Germline CDR1 is MNHEY and CDR2 is SMNVEV (reference sequence). The trim removed 5 bases at V and 7 bases at J, leaving 13 bases unmatched. The CDR3 bases are TGTGCCAGCAGTCCGGACAGGGTTGAGTGGGAGAATTCACCCCTCCACTTT. This gives the protein CASSPDRVEWENSPLHF.

The chain employs TRBV24-1 and TRBJ2-3; TRBD1 matches at 7 bases. The germline V gene has CDR1 KGHDR and CDR2 SFDVKD. V lost 4 bases and J lost 0; bases outside the gene matches: 6. The CDR3 loop spans 16 amino acids. CDR3 loop: CATSDIQGFSTDTQYF. Here the CDR3 DNA reads TGTGCCACCAGTGACATACAGGGGTTTAGCACAGATACGCAGTATTTT.

This clone was recorded once. The genes are TRBV10-3 and TRBJ2-1, with TRBD2 matching 7 bases. The CDR3 is 12 residues long. The ends lost 5 bases at V and 8 bases at J; junction bases unmatched: 3. The germline gives CDR1 ENHRY, CDR2 SYGVKD. The CDR3 protein is CAISPGGYEQFF. The DNA for the CDR3 is TGTGCCATCAGTCCCGGGGGGTATGAGCAGTTCTTC.

The sample holds a few counts of this clone. The CDR3 protein is CASSFRRDINYGYTF. The CDR3, as DNA: TGTGCCAGCAGCTTTCGCCGGGACATTAACTATGGCTACACCTTC. V usage is TRBV7-2 and J usage is TRBJ1-2; D is possibly TRBD1 (6 bases). V lost 3 bases to trimming and J lost 1 base, with 12 bases between them. The germline V gene encodes CDR1 SGHTA and CDR2 FQGNSA. This CDR3 contains 15 residues.

The chain has TRBV11-1 and TRBJ1-1, with unresolved D. This CDR3 has 13 residues. Trimming took 1 base from V and 4 from J, leaving 7 bases between them. Germline V gene data show CDR1 as SGHAT and CDR2 as FQDESV (reference sequence). CDR3 loop: CASSLGSGTEAFF. Written as DNA, the CDR3 is TGTGCCAGCAGCTTAGGGTCCGGCACTGAAGCTTTCTTT.